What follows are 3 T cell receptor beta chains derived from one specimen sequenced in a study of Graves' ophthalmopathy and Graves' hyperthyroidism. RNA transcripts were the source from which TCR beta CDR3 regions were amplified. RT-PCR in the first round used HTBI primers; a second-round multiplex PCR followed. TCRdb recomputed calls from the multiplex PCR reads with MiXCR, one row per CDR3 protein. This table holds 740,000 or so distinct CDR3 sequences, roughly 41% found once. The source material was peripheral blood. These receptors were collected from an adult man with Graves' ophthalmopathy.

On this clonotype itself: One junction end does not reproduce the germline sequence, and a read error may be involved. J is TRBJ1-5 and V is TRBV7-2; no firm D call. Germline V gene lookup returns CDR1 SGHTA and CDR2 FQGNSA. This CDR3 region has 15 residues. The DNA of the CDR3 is TGCGCCAGCAGCCAAGATGAGGGCATTTGGCAGCCCCAGCATTTT. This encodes CASSQDEGIWQPQHF.

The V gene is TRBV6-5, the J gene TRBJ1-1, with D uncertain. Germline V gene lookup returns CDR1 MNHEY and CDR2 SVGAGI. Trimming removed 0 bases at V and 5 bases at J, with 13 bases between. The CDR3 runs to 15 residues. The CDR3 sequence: CASSYSTIGGTEAFF. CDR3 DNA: TGTGCCAGCAGTTACTCCACGATCGGTGGGACTGAAGCTTTCTTT.

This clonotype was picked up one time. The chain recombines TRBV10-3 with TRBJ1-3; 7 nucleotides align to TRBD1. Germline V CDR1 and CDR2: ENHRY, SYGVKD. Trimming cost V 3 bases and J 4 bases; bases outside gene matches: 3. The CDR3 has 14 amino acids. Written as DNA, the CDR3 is TGTGCCATCAGTGACGGGACAGTCGGAAACACCATATATTTT. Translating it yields CAISDGTVGNTIYF.